The 26 T cell receptor beta chains below come from one sample, sequenced in a study of OX40 agonist ivuxolimab in advanced cancers. TCRdb's copy holds only in-frame clones and misses some; the assay was immunoSEQ multiplex PCR. The sample gives more than 85,000 clones, roughly nine tenths of which show up once; approximately 0.29% is in the top ten. Sequencing used CD4+ or CD8+ T cells sorted from blood, obtained in a trial of the OX40 agonist ivuxolimab. All receptors come from an adult with an advanced solid tumor such as melanoma, head and neck, liver or kidney cancer.

CDR3 loop: CASSLKGGNYGYTF. CDR3 in DNA: TGTGCCAGCAGTTTGAAAGGGGGCAACTATGGCTACACCTTC. The chain couples TRBV28 to TRBJ1-2, with 7 nucleotides matching TRBD1. The CDR3 loop spans 14 amino acids. The junction had 3 bases not matched to a gene; V was cut back by 3 bases and J by 2 bases. Germline V lookup: CDR1 MDHEN, CDR2 SYDVKM.

This rearrangement joins TRBV10-3 to TRBJ1-1; D unresolved. Trimming pared 8 bases from V and 2 bases from J, leaving 12 bases between. In germline, CDR1 is ENHRY, CDR2 SYGVKD. The CDR3 is made up of 13 amino acids. Here the CDR3 DNA reads TGTGCCATCTCAGGCCAGTTTAACACTGAAGCTTTCTTT. This gives the protein CAISGQFNTEAFF.

This rearrangement joins TRBV7-2 to TRBJ1-6; the match to TRBD1 covers 8 bases. CDR1 is SGHTA and CDR2 is FQGNSA in the germline V gene. The junction had 11 bases not matched to a gene; V was cut back by 5 bases and J by 8 bases. The CDR3 totals 16 residues. The CDR3: CASSPQVTGGDSPLHF. The CDR3 DNA reads as TGTGCCAGCAGCCCGCAGGTTACAGGGGGAGATTCACCCCTCCACTTT.

This clone occurred once. The chain is built from TRBV6-9 and TRBJ2-2; D gene unclear. V was cut by 10 bases and J by 2 bases, with 17 bases left in between. CDR1 and CDR2 from the germline V gene are MNHGY and SVAAGI. The CDR3 contains 15 residues. This CDR3 reads CATPAPSSNTGELFF. The CDR3 coding sequence is TGTGCCACCCCGGCCCCCTCTTCCAACACCGGGGAGCTGTTTTTT.

The rearrangement links TRBV7-9 to TRBJ2-1; D is unresolved. Trimming stripped 1 base from V and 9 bases from J, with 7 bases between. The germline V gene encodes CDR1 SEHNR and CDR2 FQNEAQ (reference sequence). The CDR3 extends over 12 amino acids. CDR3 in amino acids: CASSLELGEQFF. In nucleotides, the CDR3 is TGTGCCAGCAGCTTAGAACTGGGTGAGCAGTTCTTC.

The gene calls are TRBV18 and TRBJ2-2; 9 positions match TRBD2. The CDR3 runs to 15 residues. The germline V gene has CDR1 KGHSH and CDR2 LQKENI. V shed 4 bases, J shed 3 bases, and the junction held 3 bases outside the gene matches. CDR3 sequence: CASSRRTSDTGELFF. The CDR3 DNA follows: TGTGCCAGCTCACGTAGGACTAGCGACACCGGGGAGCTGTTTTTT.

The chain carries TRBV7-3 and TRBJ2-7; D gene unclear. This CDR3 region has 13 residues. The V gene lost 2 bases and the J gene lost 2 bases, with 7 bases spanning the gap. Germline CDR1 is SGHTA and CDR2 is FQGTGA. The CDR3 DNA is TGTGCCAGCAGCTTAGACTTAACCTACGAGCAGTACTTC. It yields the protein CASSLDLTYEQYF. The whole variable domain, remainder taken from reference TRBV7-3 and TRBJ2-7, is GAGVSQTPSNKVTEKGKYVELRCDPISGHTALYWYRQSLGQGPEFLIYFQGTGAADDSGLPNDRFFAVRPEGSVSTLKIQRTERGDSAVYLCASSLDLTYEQYFGPGTRLTVT.

The chain is built from TRBV5-5 and TRBJ1-5, with a weak D call TRBD1 (6 bases). Germline values: CDR1 SGHKS, CDR2 YYEKEE (reference sequence). There are 14 residues in the CDR3. Trimming cost V 0 bases and J 6 bases, with 10 bases left between them. CDR3 sequence reads: CASSLVGAGQPQHF. CDR3 sequence (DNA): TGTGCCAGCAGCTTGGTGGGGGCTGGTCAGCCCCAGCATTTT.

The genes are TRBV11-2 and TRBJ2-5; D is ambiguous. Germline CDR1 reads SGHAT; CDR2 reads FQNNGV. CDR3 length equals 13 residues. The germline V and J ends were trimmed by 1 base and 4 bases, with 7 bases remaining between them. As DNA, the CDR3 is TGTGCCAGCAGCTTAGTAGTCAGAGAGACCCAGTACTTC. This translates into CASSLVVRETQYF.

The chain uses TRBV6-6 and TRBJ1-5; 7 bases fit TRBD1. CDR1 is MNHNY and CDR2 is SVGAGI in the germline V gene (reference sequence). The CDR3 totals 15 residues. Unmatched junction bases numbered 7, after V lost 6 bases and J lost 2 bases. CDR3 in amino acids: CASSFRGGGNQPQHF. The CDR3 region has the DNA TGTGCCAGCAGCTTTCGAGGGGGCGGCAATCAGCCCCAGCATTTT.

This chain connects TRBV25-1 to TRBJ1-3; D call uncertain. Per the germline V gene, CDR1 is MGHDK and CDR2 is SYGVNS. Trimming removed 1 base at V and 0 bases at J, with 7 bases between. The CDR3 is 15 amino acids. The CDR3: CASSELSISGNTIYF. The DNA of the CDR3 is TGTGCCAGCAGTGAATTATCGATCTCTGGAAACACCATATATTTT.

The chain combines TRBV7-8 with TRBJ2-2, with 8 bases fitting TRBD1. CDR1 and CDR2 (germline): SGHVS, FQNEAQ. The CDR3 sequence is 14 residues long. Germline trimming cut 3 bases from V and 4 bases from J; bases unmatched to any gene: 1. This CDR3 reads CASSFDRGTGELFF. CDR3 nucleotide sequence: TGTGCCAGCAGCTTTGACAGGGGCACCGGGGAGCTGTTTTTT.

V usage is TRBV20-1 and J usage is TRBJ1-2; possible D gene TRBD1, 5 bases. There are 11 residues in the CDR3. Trimming shortened V by 6 bases and J by 6 bases, and 11 bases separated the two germline ends. CDR1 and CDR2 from the germline V gene are DFQATT and SNEGSKA (reference sequence). The CDR3 DNA reads as TGCAGTGCGAAACGAGGGGATGGCTACACCTTC. Amino acid sequence: CSAKRGDGYTF.

The chain has TRBV30 and TRBJ1-2; TRBD1 is a possible D gene (6 bases). Looked up from germline, CDR1 is GTSNPN and CDR2 is SVGIG (reference sequence). Trimming removed 4 bases from V and 4 bases from J, with 13 bases in between. This CDR3 is 13 amino acids long. The CDR3 protein is CAWNQGILYGYTF. DNA for the CDR3: TGTGCCTGGAATCAGGGGATCCTCTATGGCTACACCTTC. Drawing the rest from reference TRBV30 and TRBJ1-2, the complete variable domain is SQTIHQWPATLVQPVGSPLSLECTVEGTSNPNLYWYRQAAGRGLQLLFYSVGIGQISSEVPQNLSASRPQDRQFILSSKKLLLSDSGFYLCAWNQGILYGYTFGSGTRLTVV.

This clone came up a few times. This chain uses TRBV20-1 with TRBJ2-1; no clear D gene. Germline CDR1 is DFQATT and CDR2 is SNEGSKA (reference sequence). The length of the CDR3 is 11 residues. V shed 7 bases and J shed 5 bases, with 9 bases lying between them. CDR3 protein: CSGGRNNEQFF. The CDR3 DNA follows: TGCAGTGGTGGAAGGAACAATGAGCAGTTCTTC.

The chain combines TRBV5-5 with TRBJ2-1; 9 bases fit TRBD1. This CDR3 is built from 14 residues. Trimming at V came to 4 bases and at J to 7 bases, leaving 6 bases not matched to a gene. CDR1 and CDR2 (germline): SGHKS, YYEKEE (reference sequence). The CDR3 loop reads CASSPRDRENEQFF. The CDR3 DNA reads TGTGCCAGCAGCCCTAGGGACAGGGAGAATGAGCAGTTCTTC.

This chain links TRBV7-9 with TRBJ1-1, with D unresolved. The V and J ends lost 2 bases and 6 bases respectively, with 7 bases between them. This CDR3 has 12 residues. CDR1 is SEHNR, CDR2 FQNEAQ, per germline (reference sequence). CDR3 in DNA: TGTGCCAGCAGCTTATTCTCCGCTGAAGCTTTCTTT. Protein: CASSLFSAEAFF.

The chain employs TRBV5-1 and TRBJ2-5, with D perhaps being TRBD1 or TRBD2 (5 bases each). The V and J ends lost 4 bases and 0 bases respectively, with 10 bases between them. The CDR3 covers 14 residues. Germline values: CDR1 SGHRS, CDR2 YFSETQ. The CDR3 sequence is CASSPGAYQETQYF. The CDR3 coding sequence is TGCGCCAGCAGCCCCGGGGCCTACCAAGAGACCCAGTACTTC.

The CDR3 is CASSIGQGRDTQYF. The CDR3 region has the DNA TGTGCCAGCAGTATAGGACAGGGGAGGGATACGCAGTATTTT. The chain links TRBV27 to TRBJ2-3, with 9 bases that match TRBD1. The CDR3 loop spans 14 amino acids. The germline V gene encodes CDR1 MNHEY and CDR2 SMNVEV (reference sequence). Unmatched junction bases numbered 6, after V lost 5 bases and J lost 6 bases.

The V gene is TRBV18, the J gene TRBJ1-2; D is possibly TRBD1 (6 bases). V lost 3 bases to trimming and J lost 6 bases, with 17 bases between them. Looked up from germline, CDR1 is KGHSH and CDR2 is LQKENI. This CDR3 region has 15 residues. In nucleotides, the CDR3 is TGTGCCAGCTCACCTGCCTTTAGGGGGGCCCATGGCTACACCTTC. It is translated as CASSPAFRGAHGYTF.

In its sample, this clone was seen a few times. The gene calls are TRBV5-4 and TRBJ1-2, with 8 bases lining up with TRBD1. The CDR3 runs to 15 residues. Germline lookup yields CDR1 SGHNT and CDR2 YYREEE (reference sequence). The V segment lost 2 bases and the J segment 3 bases; nucleotides outside the gene matches: 6. This CDR3 is CASSLIQGQDYGYTF. In DNA form, the CDR3 reads TGTGCCAGCAGCTTAATTCAGGGACAGGACTATGGCTACACCTTC.

This clone was picked up a small number of times. The chain has TRBV5-1 and TRBJ2-3; 10 bases fit TRBD2. Germline-derived CDR1 and CDR2 are SGHRS and YFSETQ. V shed 0 bases and J 4 bases; nucleotides not matched to a gene: 8. The CDR3 extends over 17 amino acids. CDR3 in DNA: TGCGCCAGCAGCTTGGACCCTAGCGGGAGAGTCGCAGATACGCAGTATTTT. Protein: CASSLDPSGRVADTQYF.

The chain employs TRBV6-6 and TRBJ1-2, with a tentative D call TRBD1 (6 bases). Looked up from germline, CDR1 is MNHNY and CDR2 is SVGAGI (reference sequence). V was shortened by 6 bases and J by 2 bases, with 16 bases between the two germline ends. The CDR3 is 15 residues long. As DNA, the CDR3 is TGTGCCAGCAGCCCCGGGACACCAATGAACTATGGCTACACCTTC. Translating it yields CASSPGTPMNYGYTF.

This rearrangement joins TRBV2 to TRBJ1-4; tentative D call: TRBD1 (5 bases). This CDR3 has 17 amino acids. Trimming cost V 7 bases and J 6 bases, with 24 bases left between them. Germline CDR1 is SNHLY and CDR2 is FYNNEI. CDR3 sequence: CASTALLTASWDEKLFF. The CDR3 DNA reads TGTGCCAGCACCGCCCTATTGACAGCCTCCTGGGATGAAAAACTGTTTTTT.

The chain couples TRBV19 to TRBJ2-5, with D unclear. From germline, CDR1 is LNHDA and CDR2 SQIVND (reference sequence). This CDR3 is built from 14 residues. V was trimmed by 10 bases and J by 2 bases, leaving 17 bases between them. The CDR3 DNA follows: TGTGCCACTTCTCACCTTCTAGAACAAGAGACCCAGTACTTC. Its protein is CATSHLLEQETQYF. Using reference TRBV19 and TRBJ2-5 for the parts outside the CDR3, the full variable domain is DGGITQSPKYLFRKEGQNVTLSCEQNLNHDAMYWYRQDPGQGLRLIYYSQIVNDFQKGDIAEGYSVSREKKESFPLTVTSAQKNPTAFYLCATSHLLEQETQYFGPGTRLLVL.

This chain uses TRBV28 with TRBJ1-5; tentatively, D is TRBD1 (6 bases). The CDR3 loop spans 15 amino acids. Looked up from germline, CDR1 is MDHEN and CDR2 is SYDVKM. V lost 7 bases and J 0 bases, leaving 13 bases between the germline ends. The CDR3 sequence: CASIGTSNSNQPQHF. In nucleotides, the CDR3 is TGTGCCAGCATTGGGACAAGTAATAGCAATCAGCCCCAGCATTTT.